The T cell receptor beta chain described here comes from a study of T-cell memory formation after mild COVID-19. TCRdb analysed the 5' RACE reads with MiXCR anew, one entry per CDR3 protein. Of a few hundred thousand distinct CDR3 sequences listed, around 24% are singletons. Germline V gene sequence: CDR1 SGHTA, CDR2 FQGTGA. J was trimmed by 2 bases and V by 5 bases; bases with no gene match: 10. This CDR3 has 17 residues. Sequences were obtained from PBMCs or a T cell subset sorted from them (not recorded which). This chain links TRBV7-3 with TRBJ2-1, with 9 positions matching TRBD2. This TCR was sampled from an adult woman who had mild COVID-19 (a few samples of this study predate the infection). Cell type and time point are not known. The CDR3 region has the DNA TGTGCCAGCAGCCCGTCTCTTGGCGGGGGGGCCTACAATGAGCAGTTCTTC. Translating it yields CASSPSLGGGAYNEQFF.